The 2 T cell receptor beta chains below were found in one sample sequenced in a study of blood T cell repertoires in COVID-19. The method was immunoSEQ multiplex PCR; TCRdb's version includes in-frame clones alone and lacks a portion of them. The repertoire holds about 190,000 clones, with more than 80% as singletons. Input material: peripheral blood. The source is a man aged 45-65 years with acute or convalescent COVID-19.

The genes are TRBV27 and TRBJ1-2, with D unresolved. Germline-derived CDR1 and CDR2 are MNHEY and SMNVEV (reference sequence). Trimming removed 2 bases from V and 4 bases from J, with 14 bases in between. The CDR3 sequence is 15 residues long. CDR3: CASSLEGVGGYGYTF. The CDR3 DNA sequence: TGTGCCAGCAGTTTAGAGGGAGTCGGTGGCTATGGCTACACCTTC.

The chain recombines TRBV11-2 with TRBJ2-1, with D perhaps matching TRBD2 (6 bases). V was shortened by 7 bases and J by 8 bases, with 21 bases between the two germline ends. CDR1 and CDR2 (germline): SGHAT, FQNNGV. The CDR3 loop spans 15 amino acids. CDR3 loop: CASTLSGGAKDEQFF. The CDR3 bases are TGTGCCAGCACCCTCTCCGGGGGAGCTAAGGATGAGCAGTTCTTC.